Presented here are 26 T cell receptor beta chains from one specimen sequenced in a study of graft-versus-host responses after intestinal transplantation. Intraepithelial and lamina propria lymphocytes were released after the graft tissue was processed. The repertoire was sequenced with immunoSEQ multiplex PCR; TCRdb's copy has only in-frame clones and lacks some. This sample carries 7,000 to 9,000 clones, roughly 69% of them seen once, and the ten largest clones take less than 20%. The specimen was ileum tissue, collected 230 to 240 days after intestinal transplantation. The receptors stem from a human patient who received an intestinal transplant, so some T cells may come from the graft donor.

The V and J genes are TRBV7-9 and TRBJ2-5, with 11 bases matching TRBD2. There are 15 residues in the CDR3. Germline lookup yields CDR1 SEHNR and CDR2 FQNEAQ (reference sequence). V shed 7 bases and J 3 bases; nucleotides not matched to a gene: 7. Written as DNA, the CDR3 is TGTGCCAGCACCCAGACTAGCGGGACAAAAGAGACCCAGTACTTC. Amino acid sequence: CASTQTSGTKETQYF.

This clone was seen a handful of times. The rearrangement uses TRBV6-1 and TRBJ2-5; 8 positions match TRBD1. V was clipped by 4 bases and J by 4 bases; unmatched bases: 5. This CDR3 spans 14 amino acids. Germline CDR1 and CDR2: MNHNS and SASEGT. The CDR3 DNA sequence: TGTGCCAGCAGTGCTTCTACAGGGGGAGAGACCCAGTACTTC. This sequence encodes CASSASTGGETQYF.

V is TRBV30 and J is TRBJ2-3, with no clear D. Germline V lookup: CDR1 GTSNPN, CDR2 SVGIG (reference sequence). The CDR3 contains 14 residues. The germline V and J ends were trimmed by 0 bases and 1 base, with 8 bases remaining between them. CDR3 in DNA: TGTGCCTGGAGTGTTGATTACGGCACAGATACGCAGTATTTT. Protein: CAWSVDYGTDTQYF.

This clone is classed as medium-sized. The chain's CDR3 is CAKGTGLLRGYTF. The CDR3 nucleotides read TGTGCCAAAGGGACAGGGTTGTTACGGGGCTACACCTTC. The rearrangement uses TRBV2 and TRBJ1-2; 9 nucleotides match TRBD1. This CDR3 is 13 amino acids long. V trimming: 10 bases; J trimming: 8 bases; junction bases outside the gene matches: 11. Germline V gene data show CDR1 as SNHLY and CDR2 as FYNNEI.

In this sample, this clone turned up once. This rearrangement joins TRBV11-2 to TRBJ2-7; 9 bases are a match to TRBD2. CDR3 length: 15 amino acids. Looked up from germline, CDR1 is SGHAT and CDR2 is FQNNGV. V gave up 7 bases and J gave up 3 bases; unmatched junction bases: 10. CDR3 sequence (DNA): TGTGCCAGCAACCCCGGAGCGGGGGGTGGCTACGAGCAGTACTTC. The encoded protein is CASNPGAGGGYEQYF.

J is TRBJ2-5 and V is TRBV6-6; TRBD1 aligns across 8 bases. Losses at the gene ends were 1 base for V and 4 bases for J; bases not matched to a gene: 2. The CDR3 contains 14 residues. CDR1 is MNHNY, CDR2 SVGAGI, per germline (reference sequence). In DNA, the CDR3 is TGTGCCAGCAGTTACTGGACAGGGCTAGAGACCCAGTACTTC. Protein product: CASSYWTGLETQYF.

This chain connects TRBV5-6 to TRBJ2-2, with 7 positions matching TRBD1. V dropped 5 bases and J dropped 0; count of bases not matched to a gene: 4. In germline, CDR1 is SGHDT, CDR2 YYEEEE. The CDR3 spans 15 residues. The CDR3 DNA reads TGTGCCAGCAGTCTACAGGGGTCGAACACCGGGGAGCTGTTTTTT. This translates into CASSLQGSNTGELFF. Together with reference TRBV5-6 and TRBJ2-2, the CDR3 gives the full variable domain: DAGVTQSPTHLIKTRGQQVTLRCSPKSGHDTVSWYQQALGQGPQFIFQYYEEEERQRGNFPDRFSGHQFPNYSSELNVNALLLGDSALYLCASSLQGSNTGELFFGEGSRLTVL.

For this clone: Other DNA sequences in this specimen translate into the identical CDR3. The chain has TRBV18 and TRBJ1-1; D is unresolved. CDR3 length: 13 residues. The V end was cut by 1 base, the J end by 2 bases, with 5 bases between. In germline, CDR1 is KGHSH, CDR2 LQKENI. The CDR3 protein is CASSPQANTEAFF. The DNA of the CDR3 is TGTGCCAGCTCACCACAGGCTAACACTGAAGCTTTCTTT.

The chain carries TRBV10-2 and TRBJ1-5, with D possibly matching TRBD1 (6 bases). The CDR3 has 17 amino acids. V lost 0 bases and J lost 9, with 21 bases in between. Looked up from germline, CDR1 is WSHSY and CDR2 is SAAADI. CDR3: CASSESSYRDPRAPQHF. In DNA, the CDR3 is TGCGCCAGCAGTGAGTCGAGTTACAGGGACCCAAGGGCGCCCCAGCATTTT.

CDR3 region: CASSPPGQITYEQYF. The CDR3 bases are TGTGCCAGCTCACCACCAGGACAGATAACCTACGAGCAGTACTTC. The chain uses TRBV18 and TRBJ2-7, with D tentatively TRBD1 (6 bases). Germline loops: CDR1 KGHSH, CDR2 LQKENI. This CDR3 region has 15 residues. V was trimmed by 0 bases and J by 2 bases, leaving 11 bases between them.

This clone has just a few counts. This chain uses TRBV4-3 with TRBJ1-2; D is undetermined. CDR1 is LGHNA and CDR2 is YSLEER in the germline V gene. This CDR3 contains 13 residues. V was cut by 4 bases and J by 4 bases, with 10 bases left in between. The CDR3 loop is CASSPNRGYGYTF. The CDR3 DNA reads TGCGCCAGCAGCCCGAACCGGGGCTATGGCTACACCTTC.

V and J are TRBV5-1 and TRBJ2-3; D possibly corresponds to TRBD1 (7 bases). Germline CDR1 reads SGHRS; CDR2 reads YFSETQ. CDR3 length: 16 residues. The ends were cut back, 0 bases at V and 4 bases at J, with 15 bases in the middle. The CDR3 sequence: CASSLEAGGWADTQYF. The CDR3 DNA reads as TGCGCCAGCAGCTTGGAGGCAGGGGGGTGGGCAGATACGCAGTATTTT.

The rearrangement uses TRBV7-8 and TRBJ2-1; 7 bases agree with TRBD1. With 5 bases clipped from V and 4 bases from J, the junction kept 11 bases outside the gene matches. Germline-derived CDR1 and CDR2 are SGHVS and FQNEAQ. The CDR3 spans 16 residues. CDR3 DNA: TGTGCCAGCAGCCCCTACCGGGACAGACGTTACAATGAGCAGTTCTTC. It is translated as CASSPYRDRRYNEQFF.

This clone showed up just a few times. The identical CDR3 is also encoded by other nucleotide sequences in the sample. The chain uses TRBV5-4 and TRBJ1-5; D is ambiguous. The CDR3 spans 12 residues. CDR1 is SGHNT, CDR2 YYREEE, per germline (reference sequence). V was cut by 1 base and J by 6 bases, with 5 bases left in between. The CDR3 loop reads CASSLLGQPQHF. The CDR3 DNA sequence: TGTGCCAGCAGCTTGTTAGGTCAGCCCCAGCATTTT.

This clone is medium-sized. Other DNA sequences in the same sample also yield this CDR3. The chain is built from TRBV28 and TRBJ1-1; possible D gene TRBD1, 5 bases. The V end was cut by 6 bases, the J end by 7 bases, with 9 bases between. CDR3 length equals 11 residues. Germline values: CDR1 MDHEN, CDR2 SYDVKM. The CDR3 sequence is CASSRAVEAFF. The CDR3 nucleotides are TGTGCCAGCAGCAGGGCTGTTGAAGCTTTCTTT.

The rearrangement joins TRBV11-1 to TRBJ2-1, with TRBD2 identical over 11 bases. Germline CDR1 reads SGHAT; CDR2 reads FQDESV (reference sequence). V was clipped by 5 bases and J by 7 bases; unmatched bases: 13. The CDR3 runs 17 residues. CDR3 amino acids: CASSPLLLAGGQNEQFF. Here the CDR3 DNA reads TGTGCCAGCAGCCCACTACTCTTAGCGGGGGGGCAAAATGAGCAGTTCTTC.

CDR3 amino acids: CASSSSGGDYGYTF. CDR3 DNA sequence: TGTGCCAGCAGCTCCTCCGGTGGGGACTATGGCTACACCTTC. This chain connects TRBV7-3 to TRBJ1-2; unclear D gene. V was clipped by 4 bases and J by 3 bases, with 12 bases between them. Looked up from germline, CDR1 is SGHTA and CDR2 is FQGTGA. There are 14 residues in the CDR3.

This chain uses TRBV7-9 with TRBJ1-4; D call uncertain. Trimming removed 2 bases from V and 3 bases from J, with 10 bases in between. The germline V gene has CDR1 SEHNR and CDR2 FQNEAQ (reference sequence). CDR3 length equals 15 residues. The CDR3 is CASSLTASPNEKLFF. For the CDR3, the DNA is TGTGCCAGCAGCTTAACGGCCAGCCCTAATGAAAAACTGTTTTTT.

As regards this clone: The same CDR3 can be traced to other DNA sequences in this sample. The chain carries TRBV7-2 and TRBJ1-5; D is unclear. Per germline, CDR1 SGHTA and CDR2 FQGNSA. The CDR3 is made up of 13 amino acids. V lost 1 base and J lost 6, with 7 bases in between. CDR3: CASSLGWVQPQHF. CDR3 sequence (DNA): TGTGCCAGCAGCTTAGGGTGGGTTCAGCCCCAGCATTTT.

The J gene is TRBJ2-1, the V gene TRBV7-9, with 10 positions matching TRBD2. The trim removed 5 bases at V and 4 bases at J, leaving 8 bases unmatched. Germline assignment: CDR1 SEHNR and CDR2 FQNEAQ (reference sequence). The length of the CDR3 is 16 residues. The CDR3 bases are TGTGCCAGCAGCGCCCTAGCGGGGGTATTTTACAATGAGCAGTTCTTC. This sequence encodes CASSALAGVFYNEQFF.

J is TRBJ1-6 and V is TRBV28; 8 bases are a match to TRBD1. CDR1 is MDHEN, CDR2 SYDVKM, per germline. V trimming: 6 bases; J trimming: 7 bases; junction bases outside the gene matches: 14. The CDR3 totals 17 residues. In nucleotides, the CDR3 is TGTGCCAGCAGCTTAAGGATTCACAGGGGGGCGAATTCACCCCTCCACTTT. This gives the protein CASSLRIHRGANSPLHF.

This clone was seen only a few times. The chain recombines TRBV9 with TRBJ1-1; no firm D call. From germline, CDR1 is SGDLS and CDR2 YYNGEE. The CDR3 is 13 residues long. Trimming removed 0 bases at V and 5 bases at J, with 8 bases between. CDR3 nucleotide sequence: TGTGCCAGCAGCGTAGAGGAAGGGACTGAAGCTTTCTTT. Translated, it gives CASSVEEGTEAFF. Using reference TRBV9 and TRBJ1-1 for the parts outside the CDR3, the full variable domain is DSGVTQTPKHLITATGQRVTLRCSPRSGDLSVYWYQQSLDQGLQFLIQYYNGEERAKGNILERFSAQQFPDLHSELNLSSLELGDSALYFCASSVEEGTEAFFGQGTRLTVV.

This clone was counted once. The V and J genes are TRBV13 and TRBJ1-1, with D possibly matching TRBD1 (5 bases). Trimming pared 4 bases from V and 0 bases from J, leaving 9 bases between. CDR1 is PRHDT, CDR2 FYEKMQ, per germline (reference sequence). The CDR3 consists of 14 residues. CDR3 in DNA: TGTGCCAGCAGCTCGGGACCCGTGAACACTGAAGCTTTCTTT. Translated, it gives CASSSGPVNTEAFF. The entire variable domain, with the rest obtained from reference TRBV13 and TRBJ1-1, is as follows: AAGVIQSPRHLIKEKRETATLKCYPIPRHDTVYWYQQGPGQDPQFLISFYEKMQSDKGSIPDRFSAQQFSDYHSELNMSSLELGDSALYFCASSSGPVNTEAFFGQGTRLTVV.

This clone was seen more than once but under ten times. The rearrangement joins TRBV28 to TRBJ1-3, with unresolved D. CDR3 length: 12 residues. V lost 2 bases to trimming and J lost 4 bases, with 3 bases between them. Per germline, CDR1 MDHEN and CDR2 SYDVKM. In nucleotides, the CDR3 is TGTGCCAGCAGTTTAAGCGGAAACACCATATATTTT. This codes for CASSLSGNTIYF.

The CDR3 spells CASSKGYSPYGYTF. The DNA of the CDR3 is TGTGCCAGTAGTAAGGGCTACAGCCCCTATGGCTACACCTTC. This chain joins TRBV19 and TRBJ1-2, with D unclear. This CDR3 comprises 14 residues. Germline V gene sequence: CDR1 LNHDA, CDR2 SQIVND (reference sequence). V was trimmed by 4 bases and J by 4 bases, leaving 13 bases between them.

This clone was seen a single time. The gene calls are TRBV2 and TRBJ1-6; no definite D call. The V gene lost 10 bases and the J gene lost 6 bases, with 10 bases spanning the gap. This CDR3 is 12 amino acids long. CDR1 SNHLY and CDR2 FYNNEI come from the germline V gene. Written as DNA, the CDR3 is TGTGCCACCCAATTATCTAATTCACCCCTCCACTTT. Protein sequence: CATQLSNSPLHF.